The 9 T cell receptor beta chains in this list originate from one sample, sequenced in a study of T-cell reconstitution after alpha-beta-depleted transplantation in children. A TCRbeta library incorporating unique molecular identifiers was prepared. TCRdb re-analysed the PCR reads in MiXCR, keeping a single row per CDR3 protein. Counted here are hundreds of thousands of distinct CDR3 sequences, 10% to 15% occurring once; the ten biggest clones make up about 2.2%. This specimen was PBMCs, mostly from graft donor cells, taken 360 days after TCRalphabeta/CD19-depleted stem cell transplant. The receptors were gathered from a male patient younger than 18 who had a stem cell transplant for acute myeloid leukemia, so the T cells may come from the graft donor.

The sample holds many counts of this clonotype. V and J are TRBV4-2 and TRBJ2-1, with D unclear. The CDR3 totals 17 residues. Germline CDR1 reads LGHNA; CDR2 reads YNFKEQ. Trimming cost V 0 bases and J 1 base, with 13 bases left between them. CDR3 in amino acids: CASSQEMASASYNEQFF. CDR3 in DNA: TGTGCCAGCAGCCAAGAGATGGCGTCAGCGTCCTACAATGAGCAGTTCTTC.

Many counts were recorded for this clonotype. The rearrangement joins TRBV3-1 to TRBJ2-7, with 9 bases identical to TRBD2. The CDR3 is 15 residues long. The V and J ends lost 1 base and 4 bases, in that order; junction bases with no gene match: 5. CDR1 is LGHDT, CDR2 YNNKEL, per germline (reference sequence). CDR3 sequence: CASSQARAGGYEQYF. For the CDR3, the DNA is TGTGCCAGCAGCCAAGCGAGGGCGGGAGGGTACGAGCAGTACTTC.

This clonotype was seen more than once but under ten times. Given a much more abundant clone one base away, this may be a read error. This chain links TRBV28 with TRBJ2-3; a possible D gene is TRBD1 (5 bases). The germline V gene encodes CDR1 MDHEN and CDR2 SYDVKM. Trimming removed 6 bases at V and 4 bases at J, with 8 bases between. This CDR3 comprises 12 residues. The chain's CDR3 is CASRRQPDTQYF. DNA of the CDR3: TGTGCCAGCAGACGACAGCCAGATACGCAGTATTTT.

This clonotype was observed a single time. A much larger clone is a single base away; this may be a read error. The chain carries TRBV7-2 and TRBJ2-5, with D unclear. Trimming removed 5 bases from V and 7 bases from J, with 23 bases in between. This CDR3 is 16 amino acids long. The germline V gene has CDR1 SGHTA and CDR2 FQGNSA. CDR3 loop: CASSPEMLGSVGTQYF. The CDR3 nucleotides read TGTGCCAGCAGCCCCGAGATGTTAGGTTCAGTGGGGACCCAGTACTTC.

The V and J genes are TRBV5-4 and TRBJ2-7; D remains ambiguous. V lost 4 bases and J lost 6, with 20 bases in between. The CDR3 is 15 amino acids. Germline lookup yields CDR1 SGHNT and CDR2 YYREEE (reference sequence). The chain's CDR3 is CASSTPGVPWGEQYF. DNA of the CDR3: TGTGCCAGCAGCACCCCGGGTGTCCCTTGGGGCGAGCAGTACTTC.

This clonotype came up many times. The chain links TRBV5-1 to TRBJ2-1; 11 bases are a match to TRBD2. V shed 5 bases, J shed 0 bases, and the junction held 13 bases outside the gene matches. The germline V gene encodes CDR1 SGHRS and CDR2 YFSETQ. This CDR3 is 19 amino acids long. CDR3 nucleotides: TGCGCCAGCAGTTTTTGGAGTAGCGGGAGGGTAAGCTCCTACAATGAGCAGTTCTTC. This codes for CASSFWSSGRVSSYNEQFF.

This clonotype was detected only a few times. The rearrangement links TRBV29-1 to TRBJ1-1, with D tentatively TRBD1 (6 bases). CDR1 SQVTM and CDR2 ANQGSEA come from the germline V gene. This CDR3 spans 15 amino acids. The V gene lost 4 bases and the J gene lost 1 base, with 16 bases spanning the gap. The CDR3 loop reads CSVATHGGGNTEAFF. CDR3 DNA: TGCAGCGTTGCTACACATGGAGGGGGGAACACTGAAGCTTTCTTT.

Many counts were recorded for this clonotype. This chain links TRBV24-1 with TRBJ2-3; possibly TRBD1 for D (5 bases). Germline CDR1 reads KGHDR; CDR2 reads SFDVKD. The CDR3 contains 16 residues. The V end was cut by 4 bases, the J end by 4 bases, with 17 bases between. CDR3 sequence: CATSDSDRIGADTQYF. The CDR3 coding sequence is TGTGCCACCAGTGACTCCGACCGGATAGGGGCAGATACGCAGTATTTT.

The J gene is TRBJ2-7, the V gene TRBV28; TRBD2 matches at 13 bases. The germline V gene has CDR1 MDHEN and CDR2 SYDVKM. V gave up 6 bases and J gave up 6 bases; unmatched junction bases: 17. The CDR3 has 18 amino acids. The CDR3 spells CASRRLWGIGLAGVEQYF. CDR3 DNA: TGTGCCAGCAGACGACTTTGGGGCATTGGACTAGCGGGAGTCGAGCAGTACTTC.